This TCR beta chain was captured by sequencing in a study of T cell responses to AZD1222 COVID-19 vaccine. Libraries were prepared by immunoSEQ multiplex PCR; TCRdb keeps only in-frame clonotypes and omits some of them. The sample has around 120,000 clones; around nine tenths are singletons. The CDR3 is 15 amino acids. Looked up from germline, CDR1 is GTSNPN and CDR2 is SVGIG (reference sequence). With V trimmed by 0 bases and J by 5 bases, 5 bases remained unmatched. This sequence originates from an adult in good health. The sample consisted of peripheral blood, taken on day 0 of AZD1222 vaccination. This chain connects TRBV30 to TRBJ2-7; 12 bases match TRBD1. CDR3 loop: CAWSVGTGGFNEQYF. The CDR3 bases are TGTGCCTGGAGTGTAGGGACAGGGGGCTTCAACGAGCAGTACTTC. The full variable domain, with the rest looked up from reference TRBV30 and TRBJ2-7, is SQTIHQWPATLVQPVGSPLSLECTVEGTSNPNLYWYRQAAGRGLQLLFYSVGIGQISSEVPQNLSASRPQDRQFILSSKKLLLSDSGFYLCAWSVGTGGFNEQYFGPGTRLTVT.